The 19 T cell receptor beta chains below were found in one sample sequenced in a study of OX40 agonist ivuxolimab in advanced cancers. Repertoires were generated with immunoSEQ multiplex PCR, while TCRdb's copy carries only in-frame clones and drops some. The data contain roughly 29,000 clones, around 85% of them singletons. The sequenced sample was CD4+ or CD8+ T cells sorted from blood, obtained in a trial of the OX40 agonist ivuxolimab. The receptors here all came from an adult with an advanced solid tumor such as melanoma, head and neck, liver or kidney cancer.

Judged by abundance, this clone is medium-sized. This sequence joins TRBV7-9 and TRBJ2-2; 9 bases agree with TRBD1. The CDR3 has 16 amino acids. In germline, CDR1 is SEHNR, CDR2 FQNEAQ (reference sequence). The trim removed 3 bases at V and 2 bases at J, leaving 4 bases unmatched. CDR3 in amino acids: CASSLRQGVNTGELFF. In DNA, the CDR3 is TGTGCCAGCAGCTTGCGACAGGGGGTAAACACCGGGGAGCTGTTTTTT.

The rearrangement uses TRBV27 and TRBJ1-6; D is unclear. CDR1 and CDR2 (germline): MNHEY, SMNVEV (reference sequence). The CDR3 loop spans 18 amino acids. V lost 2 bases and J 6 bases, leaving 20 bases between the germline ends. The CDR3: CASSLGADGFIGNSPLHF. For the CDR3, the DNA is TGTGCCAGCAGTTTAGGTGCGGACGGATTTATTGGTAATTCACCCCTCCACTTT.

Turning to this clone: The same CDR3 arises from other DNA sequences in this sample as well. The chain combines TRBV7-9 with TRBJ2-7; unclear D gene. The ends were cut back, 1 base at V and 3 bases at J, with 4 bases in the middle. Looked up from germline, CDR1 is SEHNR and CDR2 is FQNEAQ (reference sequence). This CDR3 comprises 12 residues. DNA for the CDR3: TGTGCCAGCAGCTTAGGAAGCTACGAGCAGTACTTC. Its translation is CASSLGSYEQYF.

This chain joins TRBV5-1 and TRBJ2-5, with 9 bases identical to TRBD1. The J call may be faulty, since TRBJ2-7 better matches the DNA end. The CDR3 totals 17 residues. Germline CDR1 is SGHRS and CDR2 is YFSETQ. This CDR3 reads CASSLGRQGERSYEQYF. Here the CDR3 DNA reads TGCGCCAGCAGCTTGGGAAGACAGGGGGAGCGCTCCTACGAGCAGTACTTC.

The CDR3 sequence: CASTLFRANTGELFF. The DNA for the CDR3 is TGTGCCAGTACCCTTTTTCGGGCCAACACCGGGGAGCTGTTTTTT. V gene TRBV19 combines with J gene TRBJ2-2; D gene ambiguous. Trimming cost V 7 bases and J 2 bases, with 14 bases left between them. This CDR3 region has 15 residues. CDR1 is LNHDA, CDR2 SQIVND, per germline (reference sequence).

Only a few counts were recorded for this clone. J is TRBJ1-1 and V is TRBV5-6; D remains unclear. The V gene's germline CDR1 is SGHDT and CDR2 YYEEEE. Between the trimmed V and J ends, which lost 2 bases and 7 bases, there was a span of 12 bases. CDR3 size: 13 residues. CDR3 DNA sequence: TGTGCCAGCAGCTTCCTGGGTACGGGTGAAGCTTTCTTT. The encoded protein is CASSFLGTGEAFF.

This chain joins TRBV5-6 and TRBJ2-7; D not resolved. V lost 4 bases to trimming and J lost 3 bases, with 14 bases between them. Germline lookup yields CDR1 SGHDT and CDR2 YYEEEE. The CDR3 has 14 amino acids. This CDR3 reads CASSTTTEIYEQYF. The CDR3, as DNA: TGTGCCAGCAGCACGACCACGGAGATCTACGAGCAGTACTTC.

The V call is TRBV29-1, the J call TRBJ2-7; TRBD1 matches 10 bases. V shed 8 bases and J 4 bases; nucleotides not matched to a gene: 5. The CDR3 runs 12 residues. Germline CDR1 reads SQVTM; CDR2 reads ANQGSEA. CDR3 residues: CSIRDRGYEQYF. The CDR3 DNA is TGCAGCATCCGGGACAGGGGTTACGAGCAGTACTTC.

The CDR3 reads CASSAPADAGHSYEQYF. CDR3 DNA sequence: TGTGCCAGCAGTGCCCCAGCGGACGCAGGTCATTCCTACGAGCAGTACTTC. The chain recombines TRBV2 with TRBJ2-7; maybe TRBD2 (5 bases). Germline assignment: CDR1 SNHLY and CDR2 FYNNEI. The CDR3 totals 17 residues. The V end was cut by 4 bases, the J end by 1 base, with 20 bases between.

This clone was recorded a few times. V and J are TRBV7-9 and TRBJ2-2, with D possibly matching TRBD1 (6 bases). With 5 bases removed from V and 5 bases from J, the gap between germline ends came to 12 bases. Germline V gene sequence: CDR1 SEHNR, CDR2 FQNEAQ (reference sequence). This CDR3 is 14 amino acids long. The CDR3 DNA sequence: TGTGCCAGCAGCCCTACCACAGGGACCGGGGAGCTGTTTTTT. Residues: CASSPTTGTGELFF.

V usage is TRBV5-4 and J usage is TRBJ2-1; 8 bases are a match to TRBD2. The V gene end was trimmed by 4 bases and the J gene end by 5 bases; junction bases not matched to a gene: 11. The CDR3 loop spans 16 amino acids. Germline V gene sequence: CDR1 SGHNT, CDR2 YYREEE (reference sequence). Here the CDR3 reads CASSPAIAGINNEQFF. The CDR3 bases are TGTGCCAGCAGCCCAGCGATAGCGGGGATTAACAATGAGCAGTTCTTC.

This sequence joins TRBV6-9 and TRBJ2-7; D gene unclear. Germline lookup yields CDR1 MNHGY and CDR2 SVAAGI. Trimming shortened V by 5 bases and J by 7 bases, and 9 bases separated the two germline ends. The CDR3 has 11 amino acids. The CDR3 DNA reads as TGTGCCAGCAGTAACCCTGAGGAGCAGTACTTC. It translates to CASSNPEEQYF.

V is TRBV5-4 and J is TRBJ2-2, with 10 positions matching TRBD1. V lost 0 bases and J lost 3; bases outside the gene matches: 5. CDR3 length: 17 amino acids. CDR1 and CDR2 from the germline V gene are SGHNT and YYREEE (reference sequence). CDR3 nucleotides: TGTGCCAGCAGCTTGGTGACAGGGGGCGCGGACACCGGGGAGCTGTTTTTT. It translates to CASSLVTGGADTGELFF. Filled out from reference TRBV5-4 and TRBJ2-2, the complete variable domain reads ETGVTQSPTHLIKTRGQQVTLRCSSQSGHNTVSWYQQALGQGPQFIFQYYREEENGRGNFPPRFSGLQFPNYSSELNVNALELDDSALYLCASSLVTGGADTGELFFGEGSRLTVL.

This chain uses TRBV9 with TRBJ1-2; tentative D call: TRBD1 (5 bases). The CDR3 extends over 16 amino acids. Germline V gene lookup returns CDR1 SGDLS and CDR2 YYNGEE. The V gene lost 4 bases and the J gene lost 4 bases, with 20 bases spanning the gap. CDR3 loop: CASSILDGGAGYGYTF. The CDR3 nucleotides read TGTGCCAGCAGCATCCTCGACGGCGGGGCCGGCTATGGCTACACCTTC. The whole variable domain, filled in from reference TRBV9 and TRBJ1-2, reads DSGVTQTPKHLITATGQRVTLRCSPRSGDLSVYWYQQSLDQGLQFLIQYYNGEERAKGNILERFSAQQFPDLHSELNLSSLELGDSALYFCASSILDGGAGYGYTFGSGTRLTVV.

The chain joins TRBV27 to TRBJ1-1; tentatively, D is TRBD1 (5 bases). V was trimmed by 2 bases and J by 3 bases, leaving 13 bases between them. This CDR3 has 15 residues. CDR1 and CDR2 from the germline V gene are MNHEY and SMNVEV (reference sequence). The CDR3 DNA sequence: TGTGCCAGCAGTTTAATCACGGGGGGGGACACTGAAGCTTTCTTT. Residues: CASSLITGGDTEAFF.

V and J are TRBV6-1 and TRBJ2-7, with TRBD2 as a possible D gene (7 bases). Per germline, CDR1 MNHNS and CDR2 SASEGT. The CDR3 is 16 residues long. V was shortened by 0 bases and J by 3 bases, with 15 bases between the two germline ends. The CDR3 region is CASSEALAGEGYEQYF. The DNA of the CDR3 is TGTGCCAGCAGTGAAGCGCTGGCAGGGGAGGGCTACGAGCAGTACTTC.

The chain employs TRBV19 and TRBJ1-3; D unclear. This CDR3 has 13 amino acids. Germline-derived CDR1 and CDR2 are LNHDA and SQIVND (reference sequence). V was trimmed by 5 bases and J by 0 bases, leaving 5 bases between them. CDR3 in DNA: TGTGCCAGTAGTTCCCACTCTGGAAACACCATATATTTT. This gives the protein CASSSHSGNTIYF.

Judged by abundance, this clone is medium-sized. The rearrangement links TRBV27 to TRBJ1-2, with D uncertain. Germline assignment: CDR1 MNHEY and CDR2 SMNVEV (reference sequence). This CDR3 is 17 amino acids long. Trimming stripped 1 base from V and 2 bases from J, with 17 bases between. The CDR3 reads CASSLYASLDTNYGYTF. CDR3 sequence (DNA): TGTGCCAGCAGTTTATACGCCAGTCTCGACACAAACTATGGCTACACCTTC.

This clone was counted between two and nine times. This chain joins TRBV4-1 and TRBJ1-1, with D hard to call. The CDR3 is made up of 11 amino acids. V was cut by 1 base and J by 10 bases, with 7 bases left in between. Germline V gives CDR1 MGHRA, CDR2 YSYEKL. CDR3 DNA: TGCGCCAGCAGCCAAGGCCCTAGAGCTTTCTTT. Translating it yields CASSQGPRAFF.